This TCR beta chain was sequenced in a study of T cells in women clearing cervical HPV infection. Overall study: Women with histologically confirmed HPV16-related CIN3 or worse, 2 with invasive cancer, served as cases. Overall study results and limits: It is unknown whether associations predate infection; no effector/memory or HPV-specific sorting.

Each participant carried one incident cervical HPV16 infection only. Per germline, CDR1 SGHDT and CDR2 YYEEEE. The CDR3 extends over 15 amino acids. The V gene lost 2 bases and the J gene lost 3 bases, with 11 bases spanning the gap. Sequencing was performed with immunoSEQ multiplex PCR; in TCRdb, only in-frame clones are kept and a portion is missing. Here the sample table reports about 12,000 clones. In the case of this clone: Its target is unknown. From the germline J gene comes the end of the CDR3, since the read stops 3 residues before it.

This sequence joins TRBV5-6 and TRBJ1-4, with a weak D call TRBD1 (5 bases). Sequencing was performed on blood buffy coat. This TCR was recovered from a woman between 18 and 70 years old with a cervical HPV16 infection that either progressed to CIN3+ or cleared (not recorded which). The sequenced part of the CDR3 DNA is TGTGCCAGCAGCTTCGGGGGAGCGGCTAATGAAAAA. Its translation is CASSFGGAANEK. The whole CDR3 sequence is CASSFGGAANEKLFF.